The 18 T cell receptor beta chains below come from one sample, sequenced in a study of blood T cell repertoires in COVID-19. Data came from immunoSEQ multiplex PCR; TCRdb stores just in-frame clones and leaves some out. The data contain 240,000 or so clones, 85% to 90% of them seen just once; the ten biggest clones take up under 9%. Material: peripheral blood. These receptors were taken from a woman in her 70s with active or convalescent COVID-19.

The rearrangement uses TRBV6-5 and TRBJ1-1; D is perhaps TRBD1 (6 bases). V shed 6 bases and J shed 10 bases, with 21 bases lying between them. Germline V gene sequence: CDR1 MNHEY, CDR2 SVGAGI. This CDR3 contains 14 residues. CDR3 sequence: CASRIGTSQIGAFF. Written as DNA, the CDR3 is TGTGCCAGCAGAATCGGGACATCCCAAATTGGAGCTTTCTTT.

This clone was seen just once. The J gene is TRBJ1-1, the V gene TRBV6-6, with 8 nucleotides matching TRBD1. V lost 6 bases and J lost 0; bases outside the gene matches: 6. CDR3 length: 15 amino acids. The germline CDR1 and CDR2 sequences are MNHNY and SVGAGI (reference sequence). In nucleotides, the CDR3 is TGTGCCAGCAGCGATAGACAGGGGATGAACACTGAAGCTTTCTTT. Protein product: CASSDRQGMNTEAFF.

The chain has TRBV7-9 and TRBJ1-5; D possibly corresponds to TRBD1 (6 bases). Germline loops: CDR1 SEHNR, CDR2 FQNEAQ (reference sequence). This CDR3 comprises 17 residues. Trimming cost V 4 bases and J 5 bases, with 21 bases left between them. As DNA, the CDR3 is TGTGCCAGCAGCTGGGGAGGGGCAGGGGAGATTGATCAGCCCCAGCATTTT. It is translated as CASSWGGAGEIDQPQHF.

This chain connects TRBV9 to TRBJ2-1, with D possibly TRBD2 on 6 matching bases. With 3 bases removed from V and 4 bases from J, the gap between germline ends came to 14 bases. CDR3 length: 15 residues. Germline CDR1 reads SGDLS; CDR2 reads YYNGEE. The CDR3 loop is CASSGYGGTYNEQFF. The DNA for the CDR3 is TGTGCCAGCAGCGGATACGGTGGGACTTACAATGAGCAGTTCTTC.

This chain uses TRBV27 with TRBJ1-2; 7 nucleotides match TRBD1. The CDR3 runs 14 residues. The V and J ends lost 2 bases and 4 bases, in that order; junction bases with no gene match: 4. Germline CDR1 MNHEY, CDR2 SMNVEV (reference sequence). This CDR3 reads CASSLRQGTYGYTF. The DNA of the CDR3 is TGTGCCAGCAGTTTAAGACAGGGAACCTATGGCTACACCTTC.

This chain links TRBV4-3 with TRBJ2-1, with 7 bases fitting TRBD1. The CDR3 sequence is 13 residues long. Germline CDR1 is LGHNA and CDR2 is YSLEER. V was pared by 6 bases and J by 5 bases, with 4 bases of the junction left unmatched. The CDR3 DNA reads TGCGCCAGCAGGATGACAGGGAACAATGAGCAGTTCTTC. Translation gives CASRMTGNNEQFF.

The chain carries TRBV5-1 and TRBJ1-2; 7 bases map to TRBD1. Losses at the gene ends were 6 bases for V and 4 bases for J; bases not matched to a gene: 15. CDR3 length: 16 residues. The germline V gene encodes CDR1 SGHRS and CDR2 YFSETQ. CDR3 in amino acids: CASTPEGAGVFYGYTF. CDR3 bases: TGCGCCAGCACCCCGGAGGGGGCAGGCGTTTTCTATGGCTACACCTTC.

The chain has TRBV12-3 or TRBV12-4 and TRBJ1-5, with TRBD1 as a possible D gene (6 bases). V gave up 10 bases and J gave up 5 bases, with 15 bases separating them. The CDR3 has 13 amino acids. CDR3 DNA sequence: TGTGCCACCTCCGGACAGTTTTATCAGCCCCAGCATTTT. Protein product: CATSGQFYQPQHF.

The J gene is TRBJ2-1, the V gene TRBV29-1; TRBD2 matches at 10 bases. J lost 8 bases, V lost 0 bases, and 10 bases had no gene match. Germline V gene data show CDR1 as SQVTM and CDR2 as ANQGSEA. The CDR3 is 16 amino acids. CDR3 sequence (DNA): TGCAGCGTTGAAGAGGCTAGCGGGGGCCCAATCGATGAGCAGTTCTTC. It yields the protein CSVEEASGGPIDEQFF.

This chain uses TRBV10-1 with TRBJ2-1; D is perhaps TRBD1 (6 bases). The V and J ends lost 8 bases and 7 bases respectively, with 21 bases between them. Germline V gene lookup returns CDR1 WNHNN and CDR2 SYGVQD (reference sequence). The CDR3 contains 15 residues. In nucleotides, the CDR3 is TGCGCCAGCGCTATTTCCACAGGGAACGCGAATGAGCAGTTCTTC. Its protein product is CASAISTGNANEQFF.

This clone was seen a handful of times. V and J are TRBV24-1 and TRBJ1-3; perhaps TRBD1 as D (6 bases). Germline assignment: CDR1 KGHDR and CDR2 SFDVKD. V gave up 3 bases and J gave up 4 bases, with 9 bases separating them. CDR3 size: 14 residues. The CDR3 sequence: CATSDQGTGNTIYF. The CDR3 nucleotides read TGTGCCACCAGTGATCAGGGGACCGGAAACACCATATATTTT.

The chain recombines TRBV6-7 with TRBJ2-3, with D unresolved. Being an ORF, TRBV6-7 has a function that is uncertain. Trimming pared 2 bases from V and 0 bases from J, leaving 12 bases between. This CDR3 contains 16 residues. Written as DNA, the CDR3 is TGTGCCAGCAGTTACCCGCACTACACTAGCACAGATACGCAGTATTTT. Amino acid sequence: CASSYPHYTSTDTQYF.

This clone was seen only a few times. This rearrangement joins TRBV5-1 to TRBJ1-6; weak D call: TRBD1 (6 bases). The germline V gene has CDR1 SGHRS and CDR2 YFSETQ. This CDR3 spans 15 amino acids. Trimming stripped 1 base from V and 8 bases from J, with 13 bases between. The CDR3: CASSLTSKGDSPLHF. CDR3 nucleotides: TGCGCCAGCAGCTTGACGTCAAAGGGGGATTCACCCCTCCACTTT.

This clone was seen only once. The chain has TRBV12-3 or TRBV12-4 and TRBJ2-3; D ambiguous. The V end was cut by 6 bases, the J end by 2 bases, with 9 bases between. This CDR3 spans 13 amino acids. Written as DNA, the CDR3 is TGTGCCAGCAGGTGGGCTTCCACAGATACGCAGTATTTT. Protein: CASRWASTDTQYF.

The rearrangement joins TRBV9 to TRBJ2-5, with 8 bases aligning to TRBD1. Germline V CDR1 and CDR2: SGDLS, YYNGEE. This CDR3 has 14 amino acids. The ends lost 4 bases at V and 5 bases at J; junction bases unmatched: 7. The DNA of the CDR3 is TGTGCCAGCAGCTTAAGGGCAGGGGGCGAGACCCAGTACTTC. Translation: CASSLRAGGETQYF. Based on the CDR3 plus reference TRBV9 and TRBJ2-5, the full variable domain is DSGVTQTPKHLITATGQRVTLRCSPRSGDLSVYWYQQSLDQGLQFLIQYYNGEERAKGNILERFSAQQFPDLHSELNLSSLELGDSALYFCASSLRAGGETQYFGPGTRLLVL.

Only a few counts were recorded for this clone. The chain carries TRBV4-2 and TRBJ2-1, with TRBD1 matching over 7 bases. The CDR3 spans 15 residues. V gave up 7 bases and J gave up 4 bases; unmatched junction bases: 10. The germline V gene has CDR1 LGHNA and CDR2 YNFKEQ. CDR3 residues: CASNYGQAEYNEQFF. As DNA, the CDR3 is TGTGCCAGCAACTATGGACAGGCAGAATACAATGAGCAGTTCTTC.

The CDR3 region has the DNA TGTGCCAGCAGTTTTTCGCGGAGTAACACTGAAGCTTTCTTT. Its translation is CASSFSRSNTEAFF. This sequence joins TRBV27 and TRBJ1-1; no definite D call. Germline CDR1 and CDR2: MNHEY and SMNVEV (reference sequence). The germline V and J ends were trimmed by 3 bases and 2 bases, with 10 bases remaining between them. CDR3 length: 14 amino acids.

The rearrangement links TRBV18 to TRBJ2-2; D gene uncertain. Germline V gene sequence: CDR1 KGHSH, CDR2 LQKENI. Deletions cut 2 bases from V and 2 bases from J, with 9 bases between. The CDR3 runs 15 residues. The CDR3 region has the DNA TGTGCCAGCTCACCAGCCAGATCAAACACCGGGGAGCTGTTTTTT. As protein: CASSPARSNTGELFF.